This T cell receptor (beta chain) was identified in a study of vaccination and CD4 T cells after COVID-19. Treatment specified: approximately 10-day PBMC culture with coronavirus spike peptide pools or control peptides (ViraFEST assay). This clonotype was seen a few times. Its antigen is not known. Germline CDR1 and CDR2: LNHDA and SQIVND (reference sequence). This CDR3 has 14 residues. Trimming left V 3 bases short and J 6 bases short, with 15 bases between. An Oncomine TCR Beta short-read assay was used to sequence the DNA from cultured CD4+ T cells. TCRdb used MiXCR to reprocess the PCR reads, holding one entry per CDR3 protein. The data contain about 21,000 distinct CDR3 sequences, 52% of them seen just once; the ten biggest clones take up 8% to 10%.

This receptor was identified in a human donor who had recovered from COVID-19. V gene TRBV19 combines with J gene TRBJ2-7; D gene unclear. Specimen: CD4+ T cells from blood, cultured in vitro. The CDR3 region has the DNA TGTGCCAGTAGTATTGGGCTTAAGTGGGGCGAGCAGTACTTC. The encoded protein is CASSIGLKWGEQYF.